This T cell receptor beta chain appears in the sequencing data of a study of blood T cells in healthy people across ages. Study-wide findings and caveats: There were more naive CD4+ cells and higher diversity in long-lived donors than in aged donors.

Next came a second PCR, run for about 7 to 12 cycles, which used a sample-barcoded 5' primer along with a J-beta primer mix. MiXCR was run by TCRdb on the 5' RACE reads, yielding one entry per CDR3 protein. The sample has 850,000 to 1,300,000 distinct CDR3 sequences, 40% to 50% seen once; the top ten hold 18%. As regards this clonotype: What it recognizes is unknown.

The V gene's germline CDR1 is MNHEY and CDR2 SMNVEV (reference sequence). V lost 4 bases to trimming and J lost 0 bases, with 12 bases between them. The CDR3 contains 16 residues. The donors, healthy Caucasians from Russia, were aged roughly 6 to 90. The receptor was derived from a woman aged 55 to 70 in good health. This sequence joins TRBV27 and TRBJ1-4; D is uncertain. Sequenced input: blood. The CDR3 nucleotides read TGTGCCAGCAGTTCGTTGCCCACCGCAACTAATGAAAAACTGTTTTTT. It encodes CASSSLPTATNEKLFF.